The clone carrying this T cell receptor beta chain showed up just a few times. Its antigen is still unknown. Per the germline V gene, CDR1 is MNHEY and CDR2 is SMNVEV (reference sequence). The CDR3 runs 13 residues. The J segment lost 7 bases and the V segment lost 6 bases, leaving 5 bases of the junction unmatched. The sample originates from a study of post-analysis software for immune sequencing data. Tagging with unique molecular identifiers was a feature of the TCR beta cDNA libraries. Input amounts of 1 to 10 million T cells were used. These gave roughly 500,000 cDNA molecules, so each molecule approximated one T cell. TCRdb independently ran MiXCR on the PCR reads; one entry per CDR3 protein. In the table there are around 710,000 distinct CDR3 sequences, roughly 46% of which are singletons. The study's findings and limits: Patients had higher frequencies than controls of roughly 5 TRBV segments, including TRBV5-6, TRBV5-1 and TRBV20-1. Samples made in the same batch grouped tightly together by F measure.

Material for sequencing was blood. The TCR sequence derives from a girl under 18 with multiple sclerosis. The V call is TRBV27, the J call TRBJ1-5; 8 positions match TRBD1. The CDR3 reads CASRQGAFQPQHF. The CDR3 nucleotides read TGTGCCAGCAGGCAGGGGGCTTTCCAGCCCCAGCATTTT.